The 28 T cell receptor beta chains presented below share a single source sample, sequenced in a study of T-cell reconstitution after alpha-beta-depleted transplantation in children. As it was prepared, the TCRbeta library received unique molecular identifiers. A single record per CDR3 protein comes from TCRdb applying MiXCR to the PCR reads. The sample contains 200,000 to 300,000 distinct CDR3 sequences, roughly 7.7% of which appear only once. This specimen was PBMCs, mostly from graft donor cells, taken 180 days after TCRalphabeta/CD19-depleted stem cell transplant. The source of these receptors is a male patient younger than 18 who had a stem cell transplant for acute lymphoblastic leukemia, so the T cells may come from the graft donor.

This clonotype was counted at least ten times. The CDR3 DNA follows: TGCAGTGCTAAGCCAGGGGACATTCGCTACGAGCAGTACTTC. This sequence encodes CSAKPGDIRYEQYF. The genes are TRBV20-1 and TRBJ2-7; a possible D gene is TRBD1 (6 bases). The CDR3 runs to 14 residues. V shed 4 bases and J shed 3 bases, with 16 bases lying between them. In germline, CDR1 is DFQATT, CDR2 SNEGSKA (reference sequence).

This clonotype was found many times. The rearrangement joins TRBV29-1 to TRBJ1-1, with TRBD1 as a possible D gene (6 bases). The V gene lost 3 bases and the J gene lost 3 bases, with 17 bases spanning the gap. Germline CDR1 reads SQVTM; CDR2 reads ANQGSEA. The CDR3 loop spans 15 amino acids. CDR3 nucleotides: TGCAGCGTTGACAGCGAACAGGGAACGGACACTGAAGCTTTCTTT. Translation: CSVDSEQGTDTEAFF. Supplemented by reference TRBV29-1 and TRBJ1-1, the full variable domain reads SAVISQKPSRDICQRGTSLTIQCQVDSQVTMMFWYRQQPGQSLTLIATANQGSEATYESGFVIDKFPISRPNLTFSTLTVSNMSPEDSSIYLCSVDSEQGTDTEAFFGQGTRLTVV.

This clonotype came up a few times. The chain links TRBV28 to TRBJ1-5; no reliable D call. There are 13 residues in the CDR3. Germline V lookup: CDR1 MDHEN, CDR2 SYDVKM. Trimming cost V 5 bases and J 3 bases, with 8 bases left between them. CDR3 amino acids: CASSPATNQPQHF. The CDR3 DNA sequence: TGTGCCAGCAGTCCCGCCACCAATCAGCCCCAGCATTTT.

This clonotype was observed many times. The chain couples TRBV10-3 to TRBJ2-5; TRBD1 agrees at 9 bases. Per germline, CDR1 ENHRY and CDR2 SYGVKD. The trim removed 4 bases at V and 0 bases at J, leaving 6 bases unmatched. The CDR3 sequence is 16 residues long. As DNA, the CDR3 is TGTGCCATCAGTGGTGGGACAGGGACCCACCAAGAGACCCAGTACTTC. This gives the protein CAISGGTGTHQETQYF.

Ten or more counts support this clonotype. The rearrangement joins TRBV5-1 to TRBJ2-3, with no clear D. In germline, CDR1 is SGHRS, CDR2 YFSETQ. CDR3 length equals 14 residues. Trimming pared 0 bases from V and 4 bases from J, leaving 9 bases between. The CDR3 bases are TGCGCCAGCAGCTTGGATATAGGGCCAGATACGCAGTATTTT. It is translated as CASSLDIGPDTQYF.

This clonotype was counted at least ten times. The chain couples TRBV20-1 to TRBJ2-5; 13 bases are shared with TRBD2. Trimming cost V 3 bases and J 3 bases; bases outside gene matches: 10. CDR3 length equals 17 residues. In germline, CDR1 is DFQATT, CDR2 SNEGSKA (reference sequence). CDR3 region: CSASPLAGGPGEETQYF. The DNA of the CDR3 is TGCAGTGCTAGCCCACTAGCGGGGGGGCCAGGAGAAGAGACCCAGTACTTC.

At least ten counts were recorded for this clonotype. The rearrangement links TRBV7-6 to TRBJ1-6, with a weak D call TRBD1 (6 bases). The CDR3 extends over 16 amino acids. CDR1 is SGHVS and CDR2 is FNYEAQ in the germline V gene. V was trimmed by 5 bases and J by 7 bases, leaving 18 bases between them. The CDR3, as DNA: TGTGCCAGCAGCGCTAGGGGGGCCGGGATGAATTCACCCCTCCACTTT. Encoded protein: CASSARGAGMNSPLHF.

This clonotype has a count of ten or more. V and J are TRBV7-2 and TRBJ2-7; D unresolved. Per the germline V gene, CDR1 is SGHTA and CDR2 is FQGNSA. The CDR3 is 13 amino acids. Trimming pared 0 bases from V and 0 bases from J, leaving 3 bases between. Here the CDR3 reads CASSLATSYEQYF. CDR3 in DNA: TGTGCCAGCAGCTTAGCAACCTCCTACGAGCAGTACTTC.

The chain joins TRBV5-1 to TRBJ2-1, with 16 nucleotides matching TRBD2. CDR3 size: 19 residues. The V gene end was trimmed by 5 bases and the J gene end by 3 bases; junction bases not matched to a gene: 11. Looked up from germline, CDR1 is SGHRS and CDR2 is YFSETQ. CDR3 nucleotide sequence: TGCGCCAGCAGAGCCGGGACTAGCGGGGGGGCCGGGAACTACAATGAGCAGTTCTTC. This encodes CASRAGTSGGAGNYNEQFF.

This clonotype was seen ten or more times. The J gene is TRBJ2-3, the V gene TRBV7-9; the D gene could be TRBD1 or TRBD2 (5 bases each). V lost 3 bases to trimming and J lost 5 bases, with 12 bases between them. There are 14 residues in the CDR3. CDR1 and CDR2 (germline): SEHNR, FQNEAQ (reference sequence). CDR3 bases: TGTGCCAGCAGCTTCGGGACGGTCCAAGATACGCAGTATTTT. Translating gives CASSFGTVQDTQYF.

The table lists this clonotype with many counts. The chain links TRBV7-9 to TRBJ2-5, with a possible D match to TRBD1 (6 bases). In germline, CDR1 is SEHNR, CDR2 FQNEAQ (reference sequence). This CDR3 is 15 amino acids long. V was trimmed by 5 bases and J by 2 bases, leaving 15 bases between them. The CDR3 nucleotides read TGTGCCAGCAGCCCCAGGACAGTCGATCAAGAGACCCAGTACTTC. Its translation: CASSPRTVDQETQYF.

This clonotype occurred many times. V usage is TRBV11-2 and J usage is TRBJ1-5, with a tentative D call TRBD1 (6 bases). Trimming removed 1 base at V and 7 bases at J, with 11 bases between. Germline CDR1 reads SGHAT; CDR2 reads FQNNGV. The CDR3 runs to 14 residues. The CDR3 DNA reads as TGTGCCAGCAGCTTAGTTGGGGGCGGACAGCCCCAGCATTTT. This translates into CASSLVGGGQPQHF.

This clonotype was detected many times. The V and J genes are TRBV28 and TRBJ2-7; 7 positions match TRBD1. CDR3 length: 14 residues. Germline V gene sequence: CDR1 MDHEN, CDR2 SYDVKM. The junction had 8 bases not matched to a gene; V was cut back by 6 bases and J by 3 bases. The CDR3 DNA sequence: TGTGCCAGCAGCCTACTGGGACAGCGCTACGAGCAGTACTTC. Translated: CASSLLGQRYEQYF.

This clonotype was detected a few times. CDR3 DNA: TGTGCCAGCAGCTTAGGACAGCGCCTCTCTGGAAACACCATATATTTT. Its translation: CASSLGQRLSGNTIYF. The chain is built from TRBV7-2 and TRBJ1-3; tentatively, D is TRBD1 (5 bases). Germline loops: CDR1 SGHTA, CDR2 FQGNSA. The length of the CDR3 is 16 residues. Deletions cut 1 base from V and 0 bases from J, with 10 bases between.

This clonotype showed up many times. The chain recombines TRBV6-5 with TRBJ1-5, with D possibly matching TRBD1 (5 bases). Trimming removed 4 bases at V and 3 bases at J, with 13 bases between. This CDR3 is built from 15 residues. Germline V gene data show CDR1 as MNHEY and CDR2 as SVGAGI. CDR3: CASSSPGDPNQPQHF. CDR3 DNA: TGTGCCAGCAGTTCCCCGGGGGACCCCAATCAGCCCCAGCATTTT.

This clonotype was found many times. The rearrangement joins TRBV3-1 to TRBJ2-7; 9 bases line up with TRBD1. The germline V gene has CDR1 LGHDT and CDR2 YNNKEL (reference sequence). This CDR3 has 13 amino acids. V shed 6 bases and J 4 bases; nucleotides not matched to a gene: 4. CDR3 in DNA: TGTGCCAGCAGTCGCGGACAGGGGTACGAGCAGTACTTC. Its translation: CASSRGQGYEQYF.

This clonotype was seen at least ten times. This chain uses TRBV12-3 or TRBV12-4 with TRBJ1-5; a possible D gene is TRBD1 (6 bases). This CDR3 has 14 amino acids. The V end was cut by 2 bases, the J end by 7 bases, with 12 bases between. The CDR3 spells CASSLHEQGQPQHF. The CDR3 bases are TGTGCCAGCAGTTTACACGAACAGGGCCAGCCCCAGCATTTT.

This clonotype was counted ten times or more. The chain joins TRBV6-1 to TRBJ2-1; TRBD2 agrees at 10 bases. Germline CDR1 is MNHNS and CDR2 is SASEGT. This CDR3 is built from 15 residues. V lost 6 bases, J lost 7 bases, and 9 bases stayed unmatched. The CDR3, as DNA: TGTGCCAGCAGCCAGGCTAGCGGGAGTGGGAATGAGCAGTTCTTC. Protein sequence: CASSQASGSGNEQFF.

This clonotype has a count of ten or more. The chain's CDR3 is CASSLVSPSGGETQYF. CDR3 bases: TGTGCCAGCAGCTTAGTGTCTCCTAGCGGGGGAGAGACCCAGTACTTC. The rearrangement joins TRBV7-8 to TRBJ2-5; TRBD2 matches at 10 bases. V trimming: 1 base; J trimming: 4 bases; junction bases outside the gene matches: 6. CDR1 is SGHVS, CDR2 FQNEAQ, per germline. There are 16 residues in the CDR3.

This clonotype has at least ten counts. The chain combines TRBV20-1 with TRBJ1-1; D call uncertain. Trimming removed 5 bases at V and 5 bases at J, with 18 bases between. The germline V gene encodes CDR1 DFQATT and CDR2 SNEGSKA (reference sequence). This CDR3 is 14 amino acids long. CDR3 in amino acids: CSAPYRGEGTEAFF. In DNA form, the CDR3 reads TGCAGTGCTCCCTATCGGGGTGAGGGAACTGAAGCTTTCTTT.

This clonotype was seen many times. The CDR3 DNA reads as TGTGCCAGCAGTGGAATGGGTAGGGGCACTGAAGCTTTCTTT. Its translation is CASSGMGRGTEAFF. The chain links TRBV12-3 or TRBV12-4 to TRBJ1-1, with D perhaps matching TRBD1 (5 bases). This CDR3 has 14 amino acids. Trimming pared 5 bases from V and 4 bases from J, leaving 14 bases between.

This clonotype was seen at least ten times. The V and J genes are TRBV5-1 and TRBJ2-2, with 10 bases matching TRBD1. This CDR3 is 16 amino acids long. Losses at the gene ends were 4 bases for V and 0 bases for J; bases not matched to a gene: 3. The germline CDR1 and CDR2 sequences are SGHRS and YFSETQ. The chain's CDR3 is CASSPGQGANTGELFF. In DNA form, the CDR3 reads TGCGCCAGCAGCCCTGGACAGGGGGCGAACACCGGGGAGCTGTTTTTT.

There are many counts of this clonotype. The chain links TRBV18 to TRBJ2-4; TRBD2 matches at 7 bases. This CDR3 is 14 amino acids long. The V gene's germline CDR1 is KGHSH and CDR2 LQKENI. Germline trimming cut 1 base from V and 14 bases from J; bases unmatched to any gene: 11. The CDR3 protein is CASSPRAGVGEKYF. CDR3 nucleotide sequence: TGTGCCAGCTCACCACGTGCGGGAGTGGGAGAGAAGTACTTC.

This clonotype showed up many times. The chain combines TRBV7-2 with TRBJ1-2, with D perhaps TRBD1 (5 bases). The V gene's germline CDR1 is SGHTA and CDR2 FQGNSA. The V end was cut by 3 bases, the J end by 7 bases, with 18 bases between. This CDR3 region has 15 residues. The CDR3 DNA reads as TGTGCCAGCAGCTTCGCACATCCAGGGAGGAGTGGCTACACCTTC. Amino acid sequence: CASSFAHPGRSGYTF.

In this sample, this clonotype turned up many times. The rearrangement links TRBV25-1 to TRBJ1-5; D ambiguous. Germline assignment: CDR1 MGHDK and CDR2 SYGVNS. The ends were cut back, 5 bases at V and 7 bases at J, with 12 bases in the middle. The CDR3 totals 13 residues. The CDR3 protein is CASSPGSGQPQHF. The CDR3 coding sequence is TGTGCCAGCAGTCCCGGGTCCGGGCAGCCCCAGCATTTT.

This clonotype was found many times. The chain links TRBV6-4 to TRBJ2-3; 12 bases match TRBD2. Germline lookup yields CDR1 MRHNA and CDR2 SNTAGT. The trim removed 7 bases at V and 5 bases at J, leaving 22 bases unmatched. The CDR3 extends over 20 amino acids. The CDR3 bases are TGTGCCAGCAAACCACAGGCTCCCGGGGCTAGCGGGAGGGCAGAAGATACGCAGTATTTT. Translated, it gives CASKPQAPGASGRAEDTQYF.

This clonotype was observed many times. The chain combines TRBV20-1 with TRBJ2-2; TRBD1 matches 8 bases. CDR1 and CDR2 from the germline V gene are DFQATT and SNEGSKA (reference sequence). The CDR3 totals 14 residues. The V gene end was trimmed by 6 bases and the J gene end by 5 bases; junction bases not matched to a gene: 8. This chain's CDR3 is CSAPTGGSTGELFF. In nucleotides, the CDR3 is TGCAGTGCCCCCACAGGGGGGAGTACCGGGGAGCTGTTTTTT.

This clonotype has a single count. Just one base apart from a much larger clone, this may be a read error. Because the CDR3 is missing its conserved closing phenylalanine or tryptophan, this is likely a read error. The genes are TRBV15 and TRBJ1-5, with D possibly being TRBD1 (6 bases). From germline, CDR1 is LNHNV and CDR2 YYDKDF (reference sequence). The CDR3 extends over 16 amino acids. Trimming shortened V by 4 bases and J by 0 bases, and 13 bases separated the two germline ends. DNA for the CDR3: TGTGCCACCAGCATTGGTGGACAGTATAGCAATCAGCCCCAGCATTGT. It encodes CATSIGGQYSNQPQHC.